This T cell receptor (beta chain) was obtained from a study of T-cell reconstitution after alpha-beta-depleted transplantation in children. Findings of the study overall: Surviving recipient T cells and intrathymic progenitors accounted for some patients' high TCRbeta diversity at day 60. Newly made T cells mostly supplied T-cell counts and diversity one year after transplant.

This clonotype was observed many times. No antigen is known for it. As it was prepared, the TCRbeta library received unique molecular identifiers. TCRdb redid the calling of the PCR reads with MiXCR, one entry per CDR3 protein. Altogether roughly 240,000 distinct CDR3 sequences are present, 6.5% to 10% being singletons, with the ten largest covering roughly 5.8%. The CDR3 runs to 16 residues. Looked up from germline, CDR1 is SGHTA and CDR2 is FQGNSA. Trimming removed 5 bases from V and 1 base from J, with 17 bases in between. The chain has TRBV7-2 and TRBJ1-1; TRBD1 might be the D (6 bases). The TCR sequence derives from a male patient under 18 who had a stem cell transplant for acute lymphoblastic leukemia, so the T cells may come from the graft donor. The source material was PBMCs, mostly from graft donor cells, sampled 180 days after TCRalphabeta/CD19-depleted stem cell transplant. CDR3 coding DNA: TGTGCCAGCAGCCGATTTAACCGGGACACGAACACTGAAGCTTTCTTT. Translation: CASSRFNRDTNTEAFF.